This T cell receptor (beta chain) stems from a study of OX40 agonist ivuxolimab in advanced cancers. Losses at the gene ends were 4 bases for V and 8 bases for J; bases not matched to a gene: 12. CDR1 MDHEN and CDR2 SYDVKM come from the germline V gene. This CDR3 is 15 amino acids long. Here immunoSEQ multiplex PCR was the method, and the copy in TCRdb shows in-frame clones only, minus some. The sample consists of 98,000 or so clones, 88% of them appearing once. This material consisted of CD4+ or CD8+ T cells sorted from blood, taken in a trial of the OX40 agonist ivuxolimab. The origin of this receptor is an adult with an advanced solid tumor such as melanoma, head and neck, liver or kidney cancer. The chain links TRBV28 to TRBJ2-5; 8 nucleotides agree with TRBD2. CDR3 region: CASSSGGGAGVTQYF. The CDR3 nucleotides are TGTGCCAGCAGTTCGGGTGGGGGAGCGGGAGTAACCCAGTACTTC.